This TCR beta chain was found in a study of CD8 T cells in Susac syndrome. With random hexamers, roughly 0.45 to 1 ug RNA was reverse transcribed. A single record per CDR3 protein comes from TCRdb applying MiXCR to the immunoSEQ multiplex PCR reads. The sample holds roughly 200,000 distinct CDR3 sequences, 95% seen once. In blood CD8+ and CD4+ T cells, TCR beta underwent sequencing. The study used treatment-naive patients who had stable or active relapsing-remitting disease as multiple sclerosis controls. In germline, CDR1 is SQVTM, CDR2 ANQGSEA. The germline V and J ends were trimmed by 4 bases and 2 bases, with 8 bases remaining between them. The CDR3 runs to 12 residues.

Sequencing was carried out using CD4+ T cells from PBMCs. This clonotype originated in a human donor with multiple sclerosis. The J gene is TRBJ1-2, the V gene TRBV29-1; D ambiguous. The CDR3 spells CSVVSRNYGYTF. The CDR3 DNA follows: TGCAGCGTTGTCTCACGGAACTATGGCTACACCTTC.